This T cell receptor (beta chain) stems from a study of blood T cell repertoires in COVID-19. Study-wide background: Sites in the United States, Italy and Spain provided acute and convalescent COVID-19 samples. T cells, B-cell-depleted T cells, or PBMCs supplied cDNA or gDNA.

Germline CDR1 and CDR2: MNHEY and SVGAGI. V gave up 7 bases and J gave up 4 bases, with 10 bases separating them. The CDR3 sequence is 12 residues long. This clone was seen a few times. In the original analysis: Using reference gene primer amplification, nucleated cell counts were estimated. Sequencing used immunoSEQ multiplex PCR; TCRdb keeps in-frame clones, though not all of them. V, J and clone size reflect that table, while D and trimming were determined from the DNA. The sample yields 73,000 or so clones, 80% to 85% seen once. The TCR sequence derives from a woman aged 55-69 years with acute or convalescent COVID-19. The chain couples TRBV6-5 to TRBJ1-2, with D unclear. Sequencing was carried out using peripheral blood. CDR3 residues: CASMQSGYGYTF. Written as DNA, the CDR3 is TGTGCCAGCATGCAGTCAGGCTATGGCTACACCTTC.